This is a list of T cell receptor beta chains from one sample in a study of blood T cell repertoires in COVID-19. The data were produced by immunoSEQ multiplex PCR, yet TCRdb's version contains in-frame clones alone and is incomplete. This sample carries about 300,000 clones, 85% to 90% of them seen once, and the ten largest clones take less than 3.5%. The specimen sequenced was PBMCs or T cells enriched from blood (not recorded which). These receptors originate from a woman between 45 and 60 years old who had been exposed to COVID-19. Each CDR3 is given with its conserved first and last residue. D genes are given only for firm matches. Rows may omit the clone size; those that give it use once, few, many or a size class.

cdr3_nt: TGTGCCAGCAGTTTATTCTACCGCCCGGGCAATCAGCCCCAGCATTTT
cdr3_aa: CASSLFYRPGNQPQHF
v_call: TRBV28
d_call: .
clone_size: .
j_call: TRBJ1-5

cdr3_nt: TGTGCCAGCAGTCCCTATGAGGGGAACACTGAAGCTTTCTTT
cdr3_aa: CASSPYEGNTEAFF
v_call: TRBV27
d_call: .
clone_size: once
j_call: TRBJ1-1

cdr3_nt: TGTGCTAGTGCTTCCCTCCGGGACAGGAATCCTCCTGAAGCTTTCTTT
cdr3_aa: CASASLRDRNPPEAFF
v_call: TRBV12-5
d_call: TRBD1
clone_size: .
j_call: TRBJ1-1

cdr3_nt: TGTGCCAGCAGCCAGACGTCGGACAGGTCCCGCTACACCTTC
cdr3_aa: CASSQTSDRSRYTF
v_call: TRBV11-3
d_call: TRBD1
clone_size: few
j_call: TRBJ1-2

cdr3_nt: TGTGCCAGAAGCGTTCGAAAACACCTAACCGGGACACCCCAGTCGGCTTTCTTT
cdr3_aa: CARSVRKHLTGTPQSAFF
v_call: TRBV5-3
d_call: .
clone_size: .
j_call: TRBJ1-1

cdr3_nt: TGTGCCAGCAGACCCGACAGGATTAATTCACCCCTCCACTTT
cdr3_aa: CASRPDRINSPLHF
v_call: TRBV2
d_call: .
clone_size: .
j_call: TRBJ1-6

cdr3_nt: TGTGCCAGCAGTATCCCGAGAAATTCACCCCTCCACTTT
cdr3_aa: CASSIPRNSPLHF
v_call: TRBV28
d_call: .
clone_size: .
j_call: TRBJ1-6

cdr3_nt: TGTGCCAGCAGCTTAGTCGGGGCGGGGCACACTGAAGCTTTCTTT
cdr3_aa: CASSLVGAGHTEAFF
v_call: TRBV7-9
d_call: .
clone_size: .
j_call: TRBJ1-1

cdr3_nt: TGTGCCAGCAGCCAAGTCGGTAGCGGGGTCTCCTACGAGCAGTACTTC
cdr3_aa: CASSQVGSGVSYEQYF
v_call: TRBV3-1/TRBV3-2
d_call: TRBD2
clone_size: .
j_call: TRBJ2-7

cdr3_nt: TGTGCCAGCAGCTCCCGCTTTTGGACATCAGCGTCTGGGGCCAACGTCCTGACTTTC
cdr3_aa: CASSSRFWTSASGANVLTF
v_call: TRBV28
d_call: .
clone_size: .
j_call: TRBJ2-6

cdr3_nt: TGTGCCAGCAGTGACACAGGGGCCGGCGGCTACACCTTC
cdr3_aa: CASSDTGAGGYTF
v_call: TRBV2
d_call: TRBD1
clone_size: once
j_call: TRBJ1-2

cdr3_nt: TGTGCCAGCAGCTTGGGGGGTTTTGGTGTGAGCAATCAGCCCCAGCATTTT
cdr3_aa: CASSLGGFGVSNQPQHF
v_call: TRBV7-9
d_call: .
clone_size: .
j_call: TRBJ1-5

cdr3_nt: TGCGCCAGCAGCCAAGACCCCAGGTGGCTCTACGAGCAGTACTTC
cdr3_aa: CASSQDPRWLYEQYF
v_call: TRBV4-1
d_call: .
clone_size: .
j_call: TRBJ2-7

cdr3_nt: TGTGCCTGGAGTGAAGGAACTAGCTACACCTTC
cdr3_aa: CAWSEGTSYTF
v_call: TRBV30
d_call: .
clone_size: .
j_call: TRBJ1-2

cdr3_nt: TGTGCCAGTAGTAAGTCTGGGACAGGGATTACCTACGAGCAGTACTTC
cdr3_aa: CASSKSGTGITYEQYF
v_call: TRBV19
d_call: TRBD1
clone_size: .
j_call: TRBJ2-7

cdr3_nt: TGTGCCAGCAGCATAGGGAGAAAAGAGACCCAGTACTTC
cdr3_aa: CASSIGRKETQYF
v_call: TRBV5-6
d_call: .
clone_size: .
j_call: TRBJ2-5

cdr3_nt: TGTGCCAGCAGCCAACCCGGGGAGGTAGGAGGCTACACCTTC
cdr3_aa: CASSQPGEVGGYTF
v_call: TRBV4-2
d_call: .
clone_size: .
j_call: TRBJ1-2

cdr3_nt: TGTGCCAGCAGCCAAGATCGAGCGGGGGTCAGCACAGATACGCAGTATTTT
cdr3_aa: CASSQDRAGVSTDTQYF
v_call: TRBV3-1/TRBV3-2
d_call: TRBD2
clone_size: .
j_call: TRBJ2-3

cdr3_nt: TGTGCCAGCAGTTTCTTAGCGGGGGGAAACAATGAGCAGTTCTTC
cdr3_aa: CASSFLAGGNNEQFF
v_call: TRBV28
d_call: TRBD2
clone_size: .
j_call: TRBJ2-1

cdr3_nt: TGCGCCAGCAGCTTGGGTGGGGGGAGCTACAATGAGCAGTTCTTC
cdr3_aa: CASSLGGGSYNEQFF
v_call: TRBV5-1
d_call: .
clone_size: .
j_call: TRBJ2-1

cdr3_nt: TGTGCCAGCAGTTATCGCCAACCGGGACAATCCCGCGATGGCTACACCTTC
cdr3_aa: CASSYRQPGQSRDGYTF
v_call: TRBV27
d_call: .
clone_size: .
j_call: TRBJ1-2

cdr3_nt: TGTGCCAGCAGTTCCTACTCTAAAGGGGACAGGTCTAATCAGCCCCAGCATTTT
cdr3_aa: CASSSYSKGDRSNQPQHF
v_call: TRBV28
d_call: TRBD1
clone_size: .
j_call: TRBJ1-5

cdr3_nt: TGTGCCAGCAGCTTAGAGAGGCCCGGCCACTATAATTCACCCCTCCACTTT
cdr3_aa: CASSLERPGHYNSPLHF
v_call: TRBV11-2
d_call: .
clone_size: .
j_call: TRBJ1-6

cdr3_nt: TGCGCCAGCAGCTTGGCACCTTCGTCGGACACCGGCTGGAGGGGCATTCAGTACTTC
cdr3_aa: CASSLAPSSDTGWRGIQYF
v_call: TRBV5-1
d_call: .
clone_size: .
j_call: TRBJ2-4

cdr3_nt: TGCAGCGTCAAAACAGGGTTGGGTTTTGGCTACACCTTC
cdr3_aa: CSVKTGLGFGYTF
v_call: TRBV29-1
d_call: .
clone_size: once
j_call: TRBJ1-2

cdr3_nt: TGTGCCAGCAAGGGGGCCCCCAATCAGCCCCAGCATTTT
cdr3_aa: CASKGAPNQPQHF
v_call: TRBV27
d_call: TRBD1
clone_size: .
j_call: TRBJ1-5

cdr3_nt: TGTGCCAGCAGCTTAGCGGGGGCCGGCACAGATACGCAGTATTTT
cdr3_aa: CASSLAGAGTDTQYF
v_call: TRBV7-2
d_call: .
clone_size: .
j_call: TRBJ2-3

cdr3_nt: TGTGCCAGCAGCCGACTGCCCCTAGCGGGGGGCCCAAATGAGCAGTTCTTC
cdr3_aa: CASSRLPLAGGPNEQFF
v_call: TRBV5-6
d_call: TRBD2
clone_size: .
j_call: TRBJ2-1

cdr3_nt: TGCGCCAGCAGCCAAGAAGGCCCGGACAGGGTGCGCACAGATACGCAGTATTTT
cdr3_aa: CASSQEGPDRVRTDTQYF
v_call: TRBV4-1
d_call: TRBD1
clone_size: .
j_call: TRBJ2-3

cdr3_nt: TGTGCCAGCAGCATGGACACGTACCCCACTGAAGCTTTCTTT
cdr3_aa: CASSMDTYPTEAFF
v_call: TRBV7-9
d_call: .
clone_size: .
j_call: TRBJ1-1

cdr3_nt: TGCGCCAGCAGCGTAGCCGGAGTCTCCGAGCAGTACTTC
cdr3_aa: CASSVAGVSEQYF
v_call: TRBV5-1
d_call: .
clone_size: .
j_call: TRBJ2-7

cdr3_nt: TGTGCCAGCGGGAACCCGGGAGGGGTGAACACTGAAGCTTTCTTT
cdr3_aa: CASGNPGGVNTEAFF
v_call: TRBV6-5
d_call: .
clone_size: .
j_call: TRBJ1-1

cdr3_nt: TGTGCCAGCAGCTTGGGGGACAGGGGCTACATCTCTGGAAACACCATATATTTT
cdr3_aa: CASSLGDRGYISGNTIYF
v_call: TRBV11-2
d_call: TRBD1
clone_size: .
j_call: TRBJ1-3

cdr3_nt: TGCGCCAGCAGCCAAGGTTTGGCGGACAATCAGCCCCAGCATTTT
cdr3_aa: CASSQGLADNQPQHF
v_call: TRBV4-1
d_call: .
clone_size: .
j_call: TRBJ1-5

cdr3_nt: TGTGCCTGGAGTTGGGACAGGGGATCCTATAATTCACCCCTCCACTTT
cdr3_aa: CAWSWDRGSYNSPLHF
v_call: TRBV30
d_call: TRBD1
clone_size: .
j_call: TRBJ1-6

cdr3_nt: TGTGCCAGCAGCTTCCCCCAACGGGGAGAGACCCAGTACTTC
cdr3_aa: CASSFPQRGETQYF
v_call: TRBV5-4
d_call: .
clone_size: .
j_call: TRBJ2-5

cdr3_nt: TGTGCCAGCAGCCATACTAGACGACTGAACACTGAAGCTTTCTTT
cdr3_aa: CASSHTRRLNTEAFF
v_call: TRBV5-4
d_call: .
clone_size: .
j_call: TRBJ1-1

cdr3_nt: TGTGCCAGCAGCCAGGGACTAGCGGGGGGGAGTGAGACCCAGTACTTC
cdr3_aa: CASSQGLAGGSETQYF
v_call: TRBV4-2
d_call: TRBD2
clone_size: .
j_call: TRBJ2-5

cdr3_nt: TGTGCCAGCAGTTTTGGGGGAGGTGAAAAACTGTTTTTT
cdr3_aa: CASSFGGGEKLFF
v_call: TRBV12-3/TRBV12-4
d_call: .
clone_size: .
j_call: TRBJ1-4

cdr3_nt: TGTGCCAGCAGCGTCGGTTGGGCCACCGGGGAGCTGTTTTTT
cdr3_aa: CASSVGWATGELFF
v_call: TRBV9
d_call: .
clone_size: .
j_call: TRBJ2-2

cdr3_nt: TGTGCCAGCAGTTTAATCTCCAACTATGGCTACACCTTC
cdr3_aa: CASSLISNYGYTF
v_call: TRBV12-3/TRBV12-4
d_call: .
clone_size: .
j_call: TRBJ1-2

cdr3_nt: TGTGCCAGCAGCCGGGACAGAAGCTACGAGCAGTACTTC
cdr3_aa: CASSRDRSYEQYF
v_call: TRBV3-1/TRBV3-2
d_call: TRBD1
clone_size: .
j_call: TRBJ2-7

cdr3_nt: TGTGCCAGCAGTCCCATCTACGACAGTGGCTACACCTTC
cdr3_aa: CASSPIYDSGYTF
v_call: TRBV6-5
d_call: .
clone_size: .
j_call: TRBJ1-2

cdr3_nt: TGTGCCAGTGGGACTAGCGGGGGATTGAGGAATGAGCAGTTCTTC
cdr3_aa: CASGTSGGLRNEQFF
v_call: TRBV19
d_call: TRBD2
clone_size: .
j_call: TRBJ2-1

cdr3_nt: TGCGCCAGCAGCTGGGTCGGGGAGGTTGCCGGGGAGCTGTTTTTT
cdr3_aa: CASSWVGEVAGELFF
v_call: TRBV5-1
d_call: .
clone_size: .
j_call: TRBJ2-2

cdr3_nt: TGTGCCAGCAGCTCCTCCGGGTCGACGGGCTATGGCTACACCTTC
cdr3_aa: CASSSSGSTGYGYTF
v_call: TRBV11-2
d_call: .
clone_size: .
j_call: TRBJ1-2

cdr3_nt: TGCGCCAGCAGCCCACTAAGGGGTGTTGGCTATGGCTACACCTTC
cdr3_aa: CASSPLRGVGYGYTF
v_call: TRBV5-1
d_call: .
clone_size: few
j_call: TRBJ1-2

cdr3_nt: TGTGCCAGCAGTTTAGCCTCGGGACAGAACTATGGCTACACCTTC
cdr3_aa: CASSLASGQNYGYTF
v_call: TRBV28
d_call: TRBD1
clone_size: .
j_call: TRBJ1-2

cdr3_nt: TGCGCCAGCAGCCCCACCACGGAGCCCGGCTACACCTTC
cdr3_aa: CASSPTTEPGYTF
v_call: TRBV5-1
d_call: .
clone_size: .
j_call: TRBJ1-2

cdr3_nt: TGCGCCAGCAGCTTGGGGCCGACGAGGGATTCACCCCTCCACTTT
cdr3_aa: CASSLGPTRDSPLHF
v_call: TRBV5-1
d_call: .
clone_size: few
j_call: TRBJ1-6